A single sample is the source of the 14 T cell receptor beta chains below, sequenced in a study of shared clonotypes between healthy human individuals. The method was immunoSEQ multiplex PCR; TCRdb's version includes in-frame clones alone and lacks a portion of them. The sample consists of about 1 million clones, more than 60% of them appearing once. Sequenced material: memory CD4+ T cells sorted from blood. Subset in this sample: CD45RA-negative fraction. Receptor source: a man aged 18-30 years in good health.

This clone was detected only a few times. The chain combines TRBV6-1 with TRBJ1-6, with 8 bases lining up with TRBD1. Germline CDR1 is MNHNS and CDR2 is SASEGT. V shed 6 bases, J shed 10 bases, and the junction held 8 bases outside the gene matches. This CDR3 has 14 amino acids. Here the CDR3 DNA reads TGTGCCAGCAGGGATCAACAGGGGGGATCACCCCTCCACTTT. This sequence encodes CASRDQQGGSPLHF.

A single count supports this clone. The chain links TRBV5-1 to TRBJ1-3, with 9 bases identical to TRBD1. The CDR3 runs 15 residues. The V segment lost 4 bases and the J segment 2 bases; nucleotides outside the gene matches: 4. Germline assignment: CDR1 SGHRS and CDR2 YFSETQ. In DNA form, the CDR3 reads TGCGCCAGCAGCGTGACAGGGGGAGCTGGAAACACCATATATTTT. Its translation: CASSVTGGAGNTIYF.

CDR3: CASSFGTSGLDEQYF. In DNA form, the CDR3 reads TGTGCCAGCAGCTTCGGGACTAGCGGTCTCGACGAGCAGTACTTC. The V and J genes are TRBV7-9 and TRBJ2-7; TRBD2 aligns across 11 bases. V lost 3 bases, J lost 5 bases, and 6 bases stayed unmatched. This CDR3 has 15 amino acids. CDR1 and CDR2 from the germline V gene are SEHNR and FQNEAQ (reference sequence).

This chain links TRBV10-3 with TRBJ1-2, with 7 bases matching TRBD1. Germline CDR1 ENHRY, CDR2 SYGVKD. The CDR3 sequence is 14 residues long. The ends lost 7 bases at V and 3 bases at J; junction bases unmatched: 8. The CDR3 is CAINRQGSDYGYTF. CDR3 bases: TGTGCCATCAACCGACAGGGATCGGACTATGGCTACACCTTC.

About this clone itself: Other DNA sequences in this sample translate to the same CDR3. The chain uses TRBV5-1 and TRBJ2-2; D is ambiguous. CDR3 length equals 14 residues. Trimming left V 2 bases short and J 1 base short, with 6 bases between. CDR1 is SGHRS, CDR2 YFSETQ, per germline. CDR3 in amino acids: CASSFRQNTGELFF. The CDR3 nucleotides read TGCGCCAGCAGCTTTAGACAGAACACCGGGGAGCTGTTTTTT.

The chain uses TRBV4-2 and TRBJ1-1, with D possibly being TRBD1 (6 bases). This CDR3 comprises 16 residues. Trimming shortened V by 4 bases and J by 4 bases, and 19 bases separated the two germline ends. The germline CDR1 and CDR2 sequences are LGHNA and YNFKEQ. Here the CDR3 reads CASSRVGARGGTEAFF. CDR3 in DNA: TGTGCCAGCAGCCGGGTGGGGGCTCGGGGTGGCACTGAAGCTTTCTTT.

This clone was counted once. One end of the junction varies from germline; a read error may be responsible. CDR3 amino acids: CASGTSTYKQYF. The CDR3 DNA is TGCGCCAGCGGGACTTCAACCTACAAGCAGTACTTC. V is TRBV5-1 and J is TRBJ2-7, with D possibly being TRBD2 (6 bases). This CDR3 has 12 residues. Germline V gene lookup returns CDR1 SGHRS and CDR2 YFSETQ.

The rearrangement uses TRBV10-3 and TRBJ2-1, with TRBD2 matching 7 bases. Germline V gives CDR1 ENHRY, CDR2 SYGVKD. V dropped 7 bases and J dropped 6; count of bases not matched to a gene: 3. CDR3 length: 12 residues. The DNA for the CDR3 is TGTGCCATCATGAGCGGGGTCAATGAGCAGTTCTTC. This codes for CAIMSGVNEQFF.

The V and J genes are TRBV19 and TRBJ1-2; 9 bases match TRBD1. The germline V gene encodes CDR1 LNHDA and CDR2 SQIVND (reference sequence). Trimming cost V 9 bases and J 2 bases; bases outside gene matches: 10. This CDR3 comprises 15 residues. The CDR3, as DNA: TGTGCCAGCTCCCCCCGGACAGGGGCGAACTATGGCTACACCTTC. This sequence encodes CASSPRTGANYGYTF. Full variable domain (rest looked up from reference TRBV19 and TRBJ1-2): DGGITQSPKYLFRKEGQNVTLSCEQNLNHDAMYWYRQDPGQGLRLIYYSQIVNDFQKGDIAEGYSVSREKKESFPLTVTSAQKNPTAFYLCASSPRTGANYGYTFGSGTRLTVV.

This clone was counted ten times or more. This rearrangement joins TRBV7-3 to TRBJ2-3, with D possibly being TRBD1 (5 bases). Trimming shortened V by 6 bases and J by 4 bases, and 14 bases separated the two germline ends. CDR3 length: 14 amino acids. Germline CDR1 SGHTA, CDR2 FQGTGA. The CDR3 reads CASSPIGASDTQYF. CDR3 in DNA: TGTGCCAGCAGTCCAATTGGGGCGTCAGATACGCAGTATTTT.

The chain combines TRBV2 with TRBJ2-3; 8 bases match TRBD2. J lost 6 bases, V lost 5 bases, and 10 bases had no gene match. This CDR3 has 15 amino acids. Looked up from germline, CDR1 is SNHLY and CDR2 is FYNNEI. The DNA for the CDR3 is TGTGCCAGCAGTCTTAGCGGGATGAGCTCGGATACGCAGTATTTT. This codes for CASSLSGMSSDTQYF.

Only a few counts were recorded for this clone. This chain links TRBV29-1 with TRBJ1-6; no reliable D call. Trimming removed 7 bases from V and 10 bases from J, with 14 bases in between. Germline loops: CDR1 SQVTM, CDR2 ANQGSEA. The length of the CDR3 is 12 residues. CDR3 DNA sequence: TGCAGCGCGTCAGTGGGAGGCTCACCCCTCCACTTT. Residues: CSASVGGSPLHF.

The V and J genes are TRBV11-3 and TRBJ1-5; 7 bases align to TRBD1. The V and J ends lost 4 bases and 6 bases, in that order; junction bases with no gene match: 6. Per the germline V gene, CDR1 is SGHNT and CDR2 is YENEEA. The CDR3 is made up of 14 amino acids. This CDR3 reads CASSSYRGGQPQHF. CDR3 sequence (DNA): TGTGCCAGCAGCTCTTACAGGGGCGGTCAGCCCCAGCATTTT.

In the case of this clone: In the same sample, other DNA sequences code for this CDR3. The chain joins TRBV30 to TRBJ2-3; 7 bases map to TRBD2. The CDR3 runs to 15 residues. The germline V gene encodes CDR1 GTSNPN and CDR2 SVGIG (reference sequence). The V and J ends lost 0 bases and 3 bases, in that order; junction bases with no gene match: 6. The CDR3 reads CAWSVRGSPTDTQYF. The CDR3 DNA sequence: TGTGCCTGGAGTGTACGCGGGAGTCCGACAGATACGCAGTATTTT.